A single sample gave rise to the 29 T cell receptor beta chains below, sequenced in a study of T cell changes during pregnancy in multiple sclerosis. Sequencing was performed with immunoSEQ multiplex PCR; in TCRdb, only in-frame clones are kept and a portion is missing. In the table there are about 79,000 clones, 85% to 95% of which are singletons. The material was CD4+ T cells from peripheral blood mononuclear cells, obtained in the second trimester of pregnancy. These receptors came from a female donor with multiple sclerosis, enrolled in a pregnancy study.

This rearrangement joins TRBV9 to TRBJ2-5; D possibly corresponds to TRBD1 (6 bases). V was trimmed by 0 bases and J by 4 bases, leaving 16 bases between them. Germline V gene lookup returns CDR1 SGDLS and CDR2 YYNGEE. The CDR3 runs 16 residues. The CDR3 here is CASSVGYRDLRETQYF. Here the CDR3 DNA reads TGTGCCAGCAGCGTAGGGTACAGGGATCTCCGAGAGACCCAGTACTTC.

The J gene is TRBJ2-1, the V gene TRBV2; 10 bases are shared with TRBD2. The ends lost 5 bases at V and 7 bases at J; junction bases unmatched: 11. The length of the CDR3 is 16 residues. CDR1 is SNHLY, CDR2 FYNNEI, per germline. The CDR3 loop is CASSLFLAGDGNEQFF. In DNA form, the CDR3 reads TGTGCCAGCAGTCTCTTTCTAGCGGGAGATGGGAATGAGCAGTTCTTC.

The V call is TRBV5-6, the J call TRBJ1-1; D gene ambiguous. Germline V gene data show CDR1 as SGHDT and CDR2 as YYEEEE. The V end lost 0 bases, the J end lost 0 bases, and 15 bases lay between the germline ends. CDR3 length: 17 residues. CDR3 region: CASSLGGMRVLNTEAFF. CDR3 DNA sequence: TGTGCCAGCAGCTTGGGGGGTATGCGGGTACTGAACACTGAAGCTTTCTTT.

V and J are TRBV25-1 and TRBJ2-3, with D perhaps TRBD1 (5 bases). Between the trimmed V and J ends, which lost 7 bases and 1 base, there was a span of 9 bases. The germline CDR1 and CDR2 sequences are MGHDK and SYGVNS. This CDR3 has 13 residues. DNA of the CDR3: TGTGCCAGCACAGGGTTCGGCACAGATACGCAGTATTTT. As protein: CASTGFGTDTQYF.

This chain uses TRBV2 with TRBJ2-2; D not certain. CDR3 size: 13 residues. The germline gives CDR1 SNHLY, CDR2 FYNNEI. The ends were cut back, 7 bases at V and 0 bases at J, with 6 bases in the middle. The CDR3 DNA is TGTGCCAGCACGGGTACGAACACCGGGGAGCTGTTTTTT. Translation gives CASTGTNTGELFF. The whole variable domain, remainder taken from reference TRBV2 and TRBJ2-2, is EPEVTQTPSHQVTQMGQEVILRCVPISNHLYFYWYRQILGQKVEFLVSFYNNEISEKSEIFDDQFSVERPDGSNFTLKIRSTKLEDSAMYFCASTGTNTGELFFGEGSRLTVL.

The rearrangement links TRBV10-3 to TRBJ2-5, with D maybe TRBD1 (6 bases). Trimming removed 2 bases at V and 7 bases at J, with 14 bases between. Looked up from germline, CDR1 is ENHRY and CDR2 is SYGVKD. The CDR3 sequence is 14 residues long. The DNA of the CDR3 is TGTGCCATCAGTGAGCAACAGGGCTTGGGGACCCAGTACTTC. Residues: CAISEQQGLGTQYF.

The chain employs TRBV6-4 and TRBJ2-3, with 8 positions matching TRBD2. CDR1 and CDR2 (germline): MRHNA, SNTAGT. This CDR3 contains 13 residues. Germline trimming cut 4 bases from V and 9 bases from J; bases unmatched to any gene: 6. The CDR3 sequence: CASSAAPGGTQYF. The CDR3 region has the DNA TGTGCCAGCAGTGCGGCTCCGGGGGGGACGCAGTATTTT.

The sample holds one count of this clone. The chain links TRBV4-2 to TRBJ2-1, with TRBD2 matching 9 bases. The junction had 16 bases not matched to a gene; V was cut back by 1 base and J by 0 bases. The CDR3 is 21 amino acids. Germline CDR1 LGHNA, CDR2 YNFKEQ. The CDR3 DNA sequence: TGTGCCAGCAGCCAAGCCTCCACGACGGGGCTTAGCGGGAGCTCCTACAATGAGCAGTTCTTC. Its translation is CASSQASTTGLSGSSYNEQFF.

This rearrangement joins TRBV5-6 to TRBJ2-3, with D hard to call. The V gene lost 6 bases and the J gene lost 3 bases, with 11 bases spanning the gap. Germline values: CDR1 SGHDT, CDR2 YYEEEE. This CDR3 is 13 amino acids long. CDR3 region: CASTFSRTDTQYF. DNA for the CDR3: TGTGCCAGCACCTTTTCGCGGACAGATACGCAGTATTTT.

The gene calls are TRBV4-1 and TRBJ1-2; the match to TRBD1 covers 7 bases. CDR1 MGHRA and CDR2 YSYEKL come from the germline V gene. This CDR3 contains 15 residues. V lost 1 base to trimming and J lost 6 bases; unmatched junction nucleotides: 8. The CDR3 spells CASSQVAGGGHGYTF. CDR3 in DNA: TGCGCCAGCAGCCAAGTGGCAGGGGGAGGCCATGGCTACACCTTC.

The chain couples TRBV10-3 to TRBJ2-6, with unresolved D. CDR1 is ENHRY, CDR2 SYGVKD, per germline. V lost 6 bases to trimming and J lost 1 base, with 10 bases between them. This CDR3 is 15 amino acids long. CDR3 bases: TGTGCCATCAGGCCCGCCGGTTCTGGGGCCAACGTCCTGACTTTC. Protein sequence: CAIRPAGSGANVLTF.

This chain joins TRBV2 and TRBJ1-6; D is uncertain. The CDR3 length is 15 residues. Germline CDR1 SNHLY, CDR2 FYNNEI. The V end was cut by 5 bases, the J end by 2 bases, with 10 bases between. CDR3 DNA sequence: TGTGCCAGCAGTCGCGAGGTAACCTATAATTCACCCCTCCACTTT. Translating it yields CASSREVTYNSPLHF. Full variable domain (outside the CDR3, taken from reference TRBV2 and TRBJ1-6): EPEVTQTPSHQVTQMGQEVILRCVPISNHLYFYWYRQILGQKVEFLVSFYNNEISEKSEIFDDQFSVERPDGSNFTLKIRSTKLEDSAMYFCASSREVTYNSPLHFGNGTRLTVT.

V gene TRBV7-2 combines with J gene TRBJ1-2, with D perhaps TRBD1 (6 bases). The CDR3 runs 14 residues. Trimming cost V 8 bases and J 0 bases, with 13 bases left between them. Germline CDR1 reads SGHTA; CDR2 reads FQGNSA. The CDR3 nucleotides are TGTGCCAGCGGGACACAGGGAACTAACTATGGCTACACCTTC. Translating it yields CASGTQGTNYGYTF.

The chain employs TRBV15 and TRBJ2-7; 12 nucleotides align to TRBD2. Trimming cost V 8 bases and J 3 bases; bases outside gene matches: 5. CDR1 and CDR2 (germline): LNHNV, YYDKDF (reference sequence). This CDR3 is built from 14 residues. The CDR3 sequence: CATGRLAGVYEQYF. CDR3 DNA: TGTGCCACCGGCCGACTAGCGGGAGTCTACGAGCAGTACTTC.

This chain connects TRBV6-5 to TRBJ1-1, with 8 bases matching TRBD1. The germline V gene has CDR1 MNHEY and CDR2 SVGAGI. The CDR3 has 13 amino acids. Trimming took 7 bases from V and 5 from J; bases not matched to a gene: 6. The CDR3 protein is CASTQTGETEAFF. The CDR3 DNA is TGTGCCAGCACCCAGACAGGGGAGACTGAAGCTTTCTTT.

The chain joins TRBV14 to TRBJ1-1; the D is unclear. Germline V gives CDR1 SGHDN, CDR2 FVKESK. The CDR3 spans 14 residues. Trimming cost V 1 base and J 5 bases, with 11 bases left between them. The CDR3 here is CASSQVLRGTEAFF. CDR3 sequence (DNA): TGTGCCAGCAGCCAAGTTTTACGAGGGACTGAAGCTTTCTTT.

Concerning this clone itself: A junction boundary mismatches the germline segment, possibly from a read error. The gene calls are TRBV30 and TRBJ2-7; weak D call: TRBD1 (6 bases). Germline V gene sequence: CDR1 GTSNPN, CDR2 SVGIG (reference sequence). The CDR3 is made up of 14 amino acids. The CDR3 reads CARSGGRVSYEQYF. CDR3 in DNA: TGTGCCCGGAGTGGGGGCAGGGTCTCCTACGAGCAGTACTTC.

This sequence joins TRBV20-1 and TRBJ2-5; the D is unclear. Trimming cost V 3 bases and J 4 bases, with 3 bases left between them. From germline, CDR1 is DFQATT and CDR2 SNEGSKA (reference sequence). CDR3 length: 10 amino acids. CDR3 sequence reads: CSASLETQYF. The CDR3 nucleotides read TGCAGTGCTAGCCTAGAGACCCAGTACTTC.

This chain joins TRBV9 and TRBJ2-1; the D gene is possibly TRBD1 (5 bases). V lost 5 bases, J lost 4 bases, and 13 bases lay in between. Germline CDR1 is SGDLS and CDR2 is YYNGEE. The CDR3 spans 14 residues. The CDR3 spells CASSPLRQYNEQFF. CDR3 sequence (DNA): TGTGCCAGCAGTCCTCTCCGACAGTACAATGAGCAGTTCTTC.

The rearrangement uses TRBV7-2 and TRBJ2-5, with D hard to call. CDR1 and CDR2 (germline): SGHTA, FQGNSA. CDR3 size: 13 residues. V was cut by 3 bases and J by 3 bases, with 8 bases left in between. The CDR3 DNA reads as TGTGCCAGCAGCTTTGGTCAGAAAGAGACCCAGTACTTC. Its protein product is CASSFGQKETQYF. Full variable domain (missing parts from reference TRBV7-2 and TRBJ2-5): GAGVSQSPSNKVTEKGKDVELRCDPISGHTALYWYRQSLGQGLEFLIYFQGNSAPDKSGLPSDRFSAERTGGSVSTLTIQRTQQEDSAVYLCASSFGQKETQYFGPGTRLLVL.

The chain is built from TRBV6-6 and TRBJ1-4, with 7 positions matching TRBD1. The CDR3 contains 15 residues. Germline CDR1 is MNHNY and CDR2 is SVGAGI (reference sequence). V gave up 4 bases and J gave up 0 bases; unmatched junction bases: 2. The CDR3 bases are TGTGCCAGCAGTTGGGACAGTACAACTAATGAAAAACTGTTTTTT. This translates into CASSWDSTTNEKLFF.

The chain is built from TRBV7-6 and TRBJ1-3; possibly TRBD1 for D (5 bases). Trimming left V 2 bases short and J 1 base short, with 18 bases between. The length of the CDR3 is 18 residues. CDR1 SGHVS and CDR2 FNYEAQ come from the germline V gene. CDR3 in DNA: TGTGCCAGCAGCTTAAGGGTTCACGGAGGGGCTTCTGGAAACACCATATATTTT. Protein product: CASSLRVHGGASGNTIYF.

J is TRBJ2-5 and V is TRBV5-8; D is perhaps TRBD2 (6 bases). Germline V lookup: CDR1 SGHTS, CDR2 YDEGEE. With 2 bases removed from V and 3 bases from J, the gap between germline ends came to 17 bases. The CDR3 has 16 residues. CDR3 region: CASSFGASAKKETQYF. CDR3 in DNA: TGTGCCAGCAGCTTTGGAGCTAGCGCGAAGAAAGAGACCCAGTACTTC.

The chain is built from TRBV18 and TRBJ1-2; TRBD1 agrees at 9 bases. The germline V gene has CDR1 KGHSH and CDR2 LQKENI. The CDR3 runs to 14 residues. The ends lost 6 bases at V and 2 bases at J; junction bases unmatched: 4. CDR3 in DNA: TGTGCCAGCTCTACCGGGACAGGGAACTATGGCTACACCTTC. Translated: CASSTGTGNYGYTF. Complete variable domain (other parts from reference TRBV18 and TRBJ1-2): NAGVMQNPRHLVRRRGQEARLRCSPMKGHSHVYWYRQLPEEGLKFMVYLQKENIIDESGMPKERFSAEFPKEGPSILRIQQVVRGDSAAYFCASSTGTGNYGYTFGSGTRLTVV.

This sequence joins TRBV14 and TRBJ2-1; TRBD2 matches 7 bases. The germline V gene encodes CDR1 SGHDN and CDR2 FVKESK. The J segment lost 0 bases and the V segment lost 5 bases, leaving 7 bases of the junction unmatched. The CDR3 has 16 residues. Here the CDR3 reads CASSASSGVSYNEQFF. The CDR3 bases are TGTGCCAGCAGCGCCTCTAGCGGAGTCTCCTACAATGAGCAGTTCTTC.

This clone was seen only a few times. This chain joins TRBV4-1 and TRBJ2-3, with D perhaps TRBD1 (6 bases). The CDR3 sequence is 13 residues long. V was shortened by 0 bases and J by 10 bases, with 11 bases between the two germline ends. Germline-derived CDR1 and CDR2 are MGHRA and YSYEKL. The CDR3 bases are TGCGCCAGCAGCCAAGATGAAAACAGGGCGCAGTATTTT. Its protein is CASSQDENRAQYF.

The chain carries TRBV28 and TRBJ2-7, with 7 bases identical to TRBD2. After removal of 9 bases from V and 0 bases from J, the junction contained 2 bases not matched to a gene. This CDR3 is 12 amino acids long. Germline V gene data show CDR1 as MDHEN and CDR2 as SYDVKM. The CDR3 here is CASGGSSYEQYF. CDR3 bases: TGTGCCAGTGGCGGGAGCTCCTACGAGCAGTACTTC.

The J gene is TRBJ1-1, the V gene TRBV6-5, with 9 bases aligning to TRBD1. Germline V gene data show CDR1 as MNHEY and CDR2 as SVGAGI. The CDR3 runs to 14 residues. Trimming removed 6 bases from V and 0 bases from J; junction bases left unmatched: 2. In nucleotides, the CDR3 is TGTGCCAGCAGAAGGACAGGGGTGAACACTGAAGCTTTCTTT. Translated, it gives CASRRTGVNTEAFF.

The V and J genes are TRBV15 and TRBJ1-1; TRBD1 matches 7 bases. V shed 2 bases and J 0 bases; nucleotides not matched to a gene: 6. Germline CDR1 is LNHNV and CDR2 is YYDKDF (reference sequence). CDR3 length equals 16 residues. CDR3 protein: CATSRTLTGVNTEAFF. The CDR3 bases are TGTGCCACCAGCAGAACACTAACAGGGGTGAACACTGAAGCTTTCTTT.